The 23 T cell receptor beta chains listed next were all sequenced from one sample in a study of T-cell memory formation after mild COVID-19. MiXCR, applied by TCRdb to the 5' RACE reads, yields one record per CDR3 protein. Of under 700,000 distinct CDR3 sequences in the sample, roughly 20% were seen once. Source material: PBMCs or a T cell subset sorted from them (not recorded which). The receptors come from an adult woman who had mild COVID-19 (a few samples of this study predate the infection). Cell type and time point are not known.

V is TRBV7-3 and J is TRBJ2-2, with D perhaps assigned TRBD1 or TRBD2 (5 bases each). Trimming stripped 4 bases from V and 10 bases from J, with 16 bases between. Germline V lookup: CDR1 SGHTA, CDR2 FQGTGA. CDR3 length: 14 residues. The CDR3 is CASSSGLSPEELFF. In DNA form, the CDR3 reads TGTGCCAGCAGCTCGGGGCTCTCCCCGGAGGAGCTGTTTTTT.

This clonotype came up a few times. J is TRBJ2-7 and V is TRBV7-9; maybe TRBD1 (6 bases). The CDR3 has 14 amino acids. Germline loops: CDR1 SEHNR, CDR2 FQNEAQ (reference sequence). V lost 6 bases and J 1 base, leaving 13 bases between the germline ends. CDR3: CASSSQGHSYEQYF. Written as DNA, the CDR3 is TGTGCCAGCAGTTCCCAGGGGCATTCCTACGAGCAGTACTTC. Supplemented by reference TRBV7-9 and TRBJ2-7, the full variable domain reads DTGVSQNPRHKITKRGQNVTFRCDPISEHNRLYWYRQTLGQGPEFLTYFQNEAQLEKSRLLSDRFSAERPKGSFSTLEIQRTEQGDSAMYLCASSSQGHSYEQYFGPGTRLTVT.

The V call is TRBV29-1, the J call TRBJ1-1, with a possible D match to TRBD1 (6 bases). Trimming removed 4 bases from V and 0 bases from J, with 18 bases in between. Per germline, CDR1 SQVTM and CDR2 ANQGSEA. The length of the CDR3 is 16 residues. In DNA form, the CDR3 reads TGCAGCGTTGTTGGCAGGGGAAAAGAGATGAACACTGAAGCTTTCTTT. Encoded protein: CSVVGRGKEMNTEAFF.

This rearrangement joins TRBV6-5 to TRBJ2-3, with a tentative D call TRBD2 (6 bases). Germline lookup yields CDR1 MNHEY and CDR2 SVGAGI. The V end lost 5 bases, the J end lost 6 bases, and 18 bases lay between the germline ends. The CDR3 runs to 15 residues. The CDR3 DNA is TGTGCCAGCAGTCCCTCCGGGAGACAAAGGGATACGCAGTATTTT. It yields the protein CASSPSGRQRDTQYF.

The chain links TRBV27 to TRBJ2-3; 9 bases are shared with TRBD2. Germline loops: CDR1 MNHEY, CDR2 SMNVEV (reference sequence). V lost 4 bases and J lost 5; bases outside the gene matches: 7. The CDR3 is 15 amino acids. Here the CDR3 reads CASSYHGTSQDTQYF. The CDR3 region has the DNA TGTGCCAGCAGTTACCACGGGACTAGCCAAGATACGCAGTATTTT.

The chain uses TRBV3-1 and TRBJ1-1, with a tentative D call TRBD1 (6 bases). The CDR3 is 12 residues long. Germline V lookup: CDR1 LGHDT, CDR2 YNNKEL (reference sequence). The V end was cut by 6 bases, the J end by 8 bases, with 13 bases between. The CDR3 reads CASRTGRAEAFF. DNA of the CDR3: TGTGCCAGCAGAACAGGGCGGGCCGAAGCTTTCTTT.

The sample holds a few counts of this clonotype. This rearrangement joins TRBV12-3 or TRBV12-4 to TRBJ1-5; D unresolved. Trimming removed 6 bases at V and 4 bases at J, with 19 bases between. There are 16 residues in the CDR3. Here the CDR3 DNA reads TGTGCCAGCAGAGACGGATCGTTCGGTAGGAATCAGCCCCAGCATTTT. Its protein is CASRDGSFGRNQPQHF.

This clonotype was seen a handful of times. The V and J genes are TRBV12-3 or TRBV12-4 and TRBJ1-5; TRBD1 is a possible D gene (5 bases). This CDR3 spans 17 amino acids. Between the trimmed V and J ends, which lost 8 bases and 2 bases, there was a span of 22 bases. The CDR3 protein is CASPCLRQGCGNQPQHF. Written as DNA, the CDR3 is TGTGCCAGCCCATGCCTGAGGCAGGGATGCGGCAATCAGCCCCAGCATTTT.

This clonotype was counted a few times. The gene calls are TRBV7-2 and TRBJ2-3; D remains ambiguous. V was shortened by 0 bases and J by 2 bases, with 9 bases between the two germline ends. The germline V gene has CDR1 SGHTA and CDR2 FQGNSA. This CDR3 has 15 amino acids. CDR3 DNA: TGTGCCAGCAGCTTAGCTCGATTACCCACAGATACGCAGTATTTT. Protein product: CASSLARLPTDTQYF.

This sequence joins TRBV6-5 and TRBJ1-1, with D maybe TRBD1 (6 bases). CDR3 length equals 15 residues. Germline CDR1 and CDR2: MNHEY and SVGAGI. V gave up 6 bases and J gave up 4 bases, with 18 bases separating them. The CDR3 DNA reads TGTGCCAGCAGGGAACAGGGTGGCTGGGGCACTGAAGCTTTCTTT. It specifies CASREQGGWGTEAFF.

The chain has TRBV12-3 or TRBV12-4 and TRBJ2-5, with D perhaps TRBD1 (6 bases). The V gene lost 3 bases and the J gene lost 4 bases, with 9 bases spanning the gap. This CDR3 spans 13 amino acids. CDR3 nucleotides: TGTGCCAGCAGTTTTACAGGGCGAGAGACCCAGTACTTC. It codes for CASSFTGRETQYF.

The genes are TRBV6-2 or TRBV6-3 and TRBJ2-7; the D gene is possibly TRBD1 (6 bases). This CDR3 is built from 15 residues. Germline V gene sequence: CDR1 MNHEY, CDR2 SVGEGT. V shed 2 bases and J shed 4 bases, with 15 bases lying between them. The CDR3 DNA reads TGTGCCAGCAGTTACCCCGGACAGATACCTTACGAGCAGTACTTC. It yields the protein CASSYPGQIPYEQYF.

This clonotype occurred a few times. This rearrangement joins TRBV15 to TRBJ2-2; 10 nucleotides match TRBD1. Germline V gives CDR1 LNHNV, CDR2 YYDKDF (reference sequence). V trimming: 2 bases; J trimming: 12 bases; junction bases outside the gene matches: 9. This CDR3 spans 15 amino acids. CDR3 amino acids: CATSRFSAGQGKLFF. In nucleotides, the CDR3 is TGTGCCACCAGCAGATTCTCGGCGGGACAGGGGAAGCTGTTTTTT.

In this sample, this clonotype turned up once. The V gene is TRBV6-1, the J gene TRBJ2-4, with a tentative D call TRBD2 (5 bases). This CDR3 has 18 residues. The V end was cut by 0 bases, the J end by 0 bases, with 15 bases between. CDR1 and CDR2 (germline): MNHNS, SASEGT. The CDR3 spells CASSEAKEGYPAKNIQYF. In DNA form, the CDR3 reads TGTGCCAGCAGTGAAGCGAAAGAGGGCTACCCAGCCAAAAACATTCAGTACTTC.

The rearrangement joins TRBV5-1 to TRBJ2-3, with 7 bases aligning to TRBD1. J was trimmed by 5 bases and V by 4 bases; bases with no gene match: 10. Per germline, CDR1 SGHRS and CDR2 YFSETQ. This CDR3 comprises 15 residues. The CDR3 reads CASSPPTGRGDTQYF. For the CDR3, the DNA is TGCGCCAGCAGCCCCCCGACAGGGAGAGGAGATACGCAGTATTTT.

This chain joins TRBV25-1 and TRBJ1-2; D is unclear. The V gene's germline CDR1 is MGHDK and CDR2 SYGVNS. The ends were cut back, 3 bases at V and 7 bases at J, with 9 bases in the middle. The CDR3 spans 12 residues. For the CDR3, the DNA is TGTGCCAGCAGTGAGGCGAGGTCTGGCTACACCTTC. Protein product: CASSEARSGYTF.

This clonotype was counted many times. The gene calls are TRBV2 and TRBJ1-5; D gene ambiguous. The CDR3 covers 14 residues. The germline gives CDR1 SNHLY, CDR2 FYNNEI. V lost 8 bases and J 0 bases, leaving 11 bases between the germline ends. CDR3 amino acids: CASARLNSNQPQHF. CDR3 DNA sequence: TGTGCCAGCGCCAGACTGAATAGCAATCAGCCCCAGCATTTT.

This clonotype was picked up a small number of times. This sequence joins TRBV4-2 and TRBJ1-4; TRBD1 matches 12 bases. The CDR3 totals 19 residues. Unmatched junction bases numbered 13, after V lost 1 base and J lost 7 bases. In germline, CDR1 is LGHNA, CDR2 YNFKEQ. The CDR3 is CASSQVPGTGGSLFEKLFF. CDR3 DNA: TGTGCCAGCAGCCAAGTTCCCGGGACAGGGGGCAGTTTGTTTGAAAAACTGTTTTTT.

This clonotype was seen a few times. The chain employs TRBV29-1 and TRBJ2-3; D is unresolved. V was clipped by 8 bases and J by 3 bases, with 9 bases between them. This CDR3 is 11 amino acids long. Germline loops: CDR1 SQVTM, CDR2 ANQGSEA. CDR3 DNA: TGCAGCAGTCTCGAGACAGATACGCAGTATTTT. It is translated as CSSLETDTQYF.

This clonotype was seen ten or more times. At one boundary the junction diverges from the germline segment, which might be a read error. The chain carries TRBV7-9 and TRBJ2-1; 8 bases fit TRBD2. The CDR3 sequence is 14 residues long. Germline V lookup: CDR1 SEHNR, CDR2 FQNEAQ (reference sequence). This CDR3 reads CASSSLSLLREEVF. CDR3 DNA: TGTGCCAGCAGCTCCCTAAGCCTATTGCGGGAGGAGGTCTTC.

The CDR3: CASSSETGVGSGANVLTF. The CDR3 region has the DNA TGCGCCAGCAGCTCCGAGACAGGGGTGGGCTCTGGGGCCAACGTCCTGACTTTC. The chain uses TRBV5-1 and TRBJ2-6; TRBD1 matches at 8 bases. Germline loops: CDR1 SGHRS, CDR2 YFSETQ. After removal of 3 bases from V and 0 bases from J, the junction contained 8 bases not matched to a gene. CDR3 length: 18 amino acids.

This clonotype was seen more than once but under ten times. This chain joins TRBV4-2 and TRBJ2-3; D gene unclear. The CDR3 is 15 amino acids. Trimming cost V 0 bases and J 2 bases, with 9 bases left between them. The V gene's germline CDR1 is LGHNA and CDR2 YNFKEQ. The CDR3 here is CASSQDMKTTDTQYF. As DNA, the CDR3 is TGTGCCAGCAGCCAAGACATGAAGACCACAGATACGCAGTATTTT.

This clonotype was seen a handful of times. The V and J genes are TRBV11-1 and TRBJ1-1; D possibly corresponds to TRBD1 (6 bases). The germline gives CDR1 SGHAT, CDR2 FQDESV (reference sequence). The CDR3 sequence is 12 residues long. Trimming stripped 9 bases from V and 1 base from J, with 9 bases between. This CDR3 is CASGGANTEAFF. CDR3 bases: TGTGCCAGTGGGGGGGCGAACACTGAAGCTTTCTTT.